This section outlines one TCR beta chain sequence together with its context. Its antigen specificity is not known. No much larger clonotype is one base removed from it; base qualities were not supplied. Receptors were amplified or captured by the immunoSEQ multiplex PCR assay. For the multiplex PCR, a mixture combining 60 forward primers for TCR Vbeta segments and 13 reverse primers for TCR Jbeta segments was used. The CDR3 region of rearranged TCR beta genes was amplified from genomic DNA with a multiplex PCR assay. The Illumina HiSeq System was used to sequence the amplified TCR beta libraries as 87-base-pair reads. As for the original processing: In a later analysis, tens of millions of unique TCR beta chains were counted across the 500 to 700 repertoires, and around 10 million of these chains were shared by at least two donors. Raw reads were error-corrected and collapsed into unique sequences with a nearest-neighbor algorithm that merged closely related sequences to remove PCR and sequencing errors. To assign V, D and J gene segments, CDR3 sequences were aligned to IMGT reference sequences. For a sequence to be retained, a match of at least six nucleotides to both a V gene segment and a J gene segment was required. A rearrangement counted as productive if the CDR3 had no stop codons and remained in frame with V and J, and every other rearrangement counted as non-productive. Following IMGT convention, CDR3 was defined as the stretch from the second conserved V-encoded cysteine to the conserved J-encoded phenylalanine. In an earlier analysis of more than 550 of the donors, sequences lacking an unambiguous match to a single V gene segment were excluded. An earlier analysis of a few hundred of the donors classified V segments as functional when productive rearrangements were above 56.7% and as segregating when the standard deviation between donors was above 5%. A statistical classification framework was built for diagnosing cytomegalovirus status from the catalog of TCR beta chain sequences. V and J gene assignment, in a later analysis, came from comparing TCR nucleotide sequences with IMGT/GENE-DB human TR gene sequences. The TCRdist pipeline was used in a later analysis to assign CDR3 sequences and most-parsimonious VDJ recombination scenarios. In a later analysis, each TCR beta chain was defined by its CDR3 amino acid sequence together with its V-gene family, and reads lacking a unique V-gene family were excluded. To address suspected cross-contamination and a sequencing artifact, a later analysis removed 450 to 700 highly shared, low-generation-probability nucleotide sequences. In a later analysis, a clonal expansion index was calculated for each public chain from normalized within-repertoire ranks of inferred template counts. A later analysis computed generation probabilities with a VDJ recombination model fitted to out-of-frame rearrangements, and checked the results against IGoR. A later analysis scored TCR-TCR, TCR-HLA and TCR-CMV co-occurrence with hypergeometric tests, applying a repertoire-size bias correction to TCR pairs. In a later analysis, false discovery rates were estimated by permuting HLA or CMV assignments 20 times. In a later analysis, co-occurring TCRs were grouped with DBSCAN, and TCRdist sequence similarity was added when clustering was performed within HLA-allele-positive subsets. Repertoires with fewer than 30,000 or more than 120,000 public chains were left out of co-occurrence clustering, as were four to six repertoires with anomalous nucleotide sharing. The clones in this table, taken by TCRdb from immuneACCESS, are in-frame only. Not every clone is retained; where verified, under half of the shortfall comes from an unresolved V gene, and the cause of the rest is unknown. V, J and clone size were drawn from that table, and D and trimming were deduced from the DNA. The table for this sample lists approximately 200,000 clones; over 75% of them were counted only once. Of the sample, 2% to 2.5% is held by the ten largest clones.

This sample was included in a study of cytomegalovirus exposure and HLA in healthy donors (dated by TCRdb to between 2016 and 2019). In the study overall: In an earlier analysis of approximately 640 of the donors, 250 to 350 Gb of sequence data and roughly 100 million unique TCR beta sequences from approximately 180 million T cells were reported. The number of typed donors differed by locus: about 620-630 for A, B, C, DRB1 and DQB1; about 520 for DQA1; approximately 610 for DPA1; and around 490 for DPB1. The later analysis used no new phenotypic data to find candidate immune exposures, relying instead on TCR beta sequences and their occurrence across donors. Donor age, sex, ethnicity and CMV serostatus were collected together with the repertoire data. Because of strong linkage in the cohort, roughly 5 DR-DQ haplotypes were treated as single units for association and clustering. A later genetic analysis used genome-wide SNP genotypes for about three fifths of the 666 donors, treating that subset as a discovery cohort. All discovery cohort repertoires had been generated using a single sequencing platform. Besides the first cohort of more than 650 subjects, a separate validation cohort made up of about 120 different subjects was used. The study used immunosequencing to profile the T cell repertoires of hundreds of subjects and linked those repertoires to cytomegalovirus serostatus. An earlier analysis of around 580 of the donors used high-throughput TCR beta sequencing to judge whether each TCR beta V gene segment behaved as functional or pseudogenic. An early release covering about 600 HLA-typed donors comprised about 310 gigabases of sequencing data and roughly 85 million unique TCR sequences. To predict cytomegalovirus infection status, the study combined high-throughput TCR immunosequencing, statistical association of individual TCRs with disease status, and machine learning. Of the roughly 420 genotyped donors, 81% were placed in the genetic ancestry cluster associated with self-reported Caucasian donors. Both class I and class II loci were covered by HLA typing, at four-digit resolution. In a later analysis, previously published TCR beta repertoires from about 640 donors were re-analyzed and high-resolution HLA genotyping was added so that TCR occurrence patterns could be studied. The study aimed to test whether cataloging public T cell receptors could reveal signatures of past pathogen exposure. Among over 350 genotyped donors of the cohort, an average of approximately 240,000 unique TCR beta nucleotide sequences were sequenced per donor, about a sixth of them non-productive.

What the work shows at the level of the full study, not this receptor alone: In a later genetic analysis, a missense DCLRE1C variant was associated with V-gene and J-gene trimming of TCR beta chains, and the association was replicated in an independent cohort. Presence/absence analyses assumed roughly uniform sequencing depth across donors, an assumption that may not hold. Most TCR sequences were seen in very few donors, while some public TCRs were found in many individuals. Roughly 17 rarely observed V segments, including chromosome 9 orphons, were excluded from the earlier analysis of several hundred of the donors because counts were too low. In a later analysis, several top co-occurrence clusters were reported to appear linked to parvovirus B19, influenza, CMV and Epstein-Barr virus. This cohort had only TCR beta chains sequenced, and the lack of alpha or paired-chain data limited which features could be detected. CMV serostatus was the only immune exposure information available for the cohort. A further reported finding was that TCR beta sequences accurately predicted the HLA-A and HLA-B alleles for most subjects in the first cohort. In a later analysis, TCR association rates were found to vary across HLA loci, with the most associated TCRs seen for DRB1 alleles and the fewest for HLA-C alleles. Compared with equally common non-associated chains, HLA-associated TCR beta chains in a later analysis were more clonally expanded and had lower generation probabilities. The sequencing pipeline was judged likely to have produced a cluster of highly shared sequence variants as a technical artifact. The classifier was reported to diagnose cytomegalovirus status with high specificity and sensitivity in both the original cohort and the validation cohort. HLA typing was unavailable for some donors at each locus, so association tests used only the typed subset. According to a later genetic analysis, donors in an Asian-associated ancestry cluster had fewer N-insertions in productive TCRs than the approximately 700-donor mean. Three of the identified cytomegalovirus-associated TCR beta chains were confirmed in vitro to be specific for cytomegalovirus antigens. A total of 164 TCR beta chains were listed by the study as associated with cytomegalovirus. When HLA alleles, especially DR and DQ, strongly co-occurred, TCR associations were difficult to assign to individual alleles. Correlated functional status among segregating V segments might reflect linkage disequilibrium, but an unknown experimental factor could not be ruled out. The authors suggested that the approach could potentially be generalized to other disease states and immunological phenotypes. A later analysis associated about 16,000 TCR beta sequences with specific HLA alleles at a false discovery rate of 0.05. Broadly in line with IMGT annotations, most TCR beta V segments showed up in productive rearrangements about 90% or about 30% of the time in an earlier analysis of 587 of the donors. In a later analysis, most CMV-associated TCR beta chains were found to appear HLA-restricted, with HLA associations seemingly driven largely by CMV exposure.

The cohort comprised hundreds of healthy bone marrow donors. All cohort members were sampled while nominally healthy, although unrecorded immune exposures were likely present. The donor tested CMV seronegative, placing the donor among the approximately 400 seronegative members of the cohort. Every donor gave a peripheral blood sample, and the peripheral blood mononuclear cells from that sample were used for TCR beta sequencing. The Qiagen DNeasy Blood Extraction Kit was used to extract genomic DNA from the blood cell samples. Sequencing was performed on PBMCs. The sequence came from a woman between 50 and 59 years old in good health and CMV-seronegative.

The CDR3 protein is CASSSGLNSDQPQHF. The nucleotides are TGTGCCAGCAGTTCGGGTTTGAATTCGGATCAGCCCCAGCATTTT. The sequence links TRBV6-1 to TRBJ1-5; no D gene is confidently identified. For CDR1 and CDR2, the germline V gene lists MNHNS and SASEGT. Counted from cysteine to phenylalanine, this CDR3 has 15 amino acids. Only CDR3 DNA remains: 45 bases, in frame from the first base. The junction carries 16 bases between V and J, which are trimmed by 5 bases and 5 bases respectively.